The T cell receptor (beta chain) described here comes from a study of PD-1 blockade in mismatch repair-deficient tumors. Study-wide background: Patients had 12 mismatch repair-deficient cancer types, all previously treated and progressing.

PCR or immunohistochemistry showed mismatch repair deficiency in every enrolled patient. TCRdb's table, derived via immunoSEQ multiplex PCR, lists solely in-frame clones and lacks some. Of about 68,000 clones listed, 70% to 85% are singletons. Germline trimming cut 6 bases from V and 4 bases from J; bases unmatched to any gene: 8. CDR3 length equals 15 residues. CDR1 MNHEY and CDR2 SMNVEV come from the germline V gene (reference sequence). This chain joins TRBV27 and TRBJ2-3, with 9 bases aligning to TRBD1. The sequencing used peripheral blood, collected 2 weeks after starting pembrolizumab. This TCR came from an adult with mismatch repair-deficient cancer. The CDR3 sequence: CASRRSGQGPDTQYF. The CDR3 DNA sequence: TGTGCCAGCAGAAGATCGGGACAGGGCCCAGATACGCAGTATTTT.